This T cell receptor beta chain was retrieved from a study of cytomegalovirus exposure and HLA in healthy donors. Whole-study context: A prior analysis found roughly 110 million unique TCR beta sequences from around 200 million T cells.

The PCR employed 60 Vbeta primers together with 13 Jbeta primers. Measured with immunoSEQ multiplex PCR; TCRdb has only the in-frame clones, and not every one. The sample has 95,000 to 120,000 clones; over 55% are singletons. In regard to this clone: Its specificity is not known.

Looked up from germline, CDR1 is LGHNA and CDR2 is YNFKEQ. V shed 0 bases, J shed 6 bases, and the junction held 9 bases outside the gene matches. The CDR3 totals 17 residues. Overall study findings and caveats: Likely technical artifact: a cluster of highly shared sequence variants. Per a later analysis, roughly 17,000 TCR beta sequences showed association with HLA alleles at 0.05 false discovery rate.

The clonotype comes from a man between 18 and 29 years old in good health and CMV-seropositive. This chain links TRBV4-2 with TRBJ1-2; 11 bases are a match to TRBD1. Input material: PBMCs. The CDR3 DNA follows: TGTGCCAGCAGCCAAGATGGACAGGGGGCCGGGGGTGATGGCTACACCTTC. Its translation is CASSQDGQGAGGDGYTF.